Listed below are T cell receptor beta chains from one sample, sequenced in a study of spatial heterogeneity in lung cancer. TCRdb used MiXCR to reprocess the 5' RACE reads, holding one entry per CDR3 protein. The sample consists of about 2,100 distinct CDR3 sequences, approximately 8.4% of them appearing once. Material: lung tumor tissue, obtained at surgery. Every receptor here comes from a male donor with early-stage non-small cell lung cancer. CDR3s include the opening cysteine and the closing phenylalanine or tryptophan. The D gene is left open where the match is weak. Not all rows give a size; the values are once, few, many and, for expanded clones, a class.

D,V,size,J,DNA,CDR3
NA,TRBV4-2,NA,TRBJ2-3,TGTGCCAGCAGCCAAGATTTAGGAGGAGATACGCAGTATTTT,CASSQDLGGDTQYF
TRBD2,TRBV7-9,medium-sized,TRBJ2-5,TGTGCCAGCAGACTTCTAGCGGCTTACCAAGAGACCCAGTACTTC,CASRLLAAYQETQYF
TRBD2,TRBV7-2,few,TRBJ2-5,TGTGCCAGCAGCGCGCAGACTAGCGGGGGCCCGATACAAGAGACCCAGTACTTC,CASSAQTSGGPIQETQYF
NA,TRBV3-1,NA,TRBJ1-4,TGTGCCAGCAGCCAAGAGATAACAGGGACGAGGGAAAAACTGTTTTTT,CASSQEITGTREKLFF
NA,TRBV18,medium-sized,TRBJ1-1,TGTGCCAGCTCACCAGTAGCGAGGAACACTGAAGCTTTCTTT,CASSPVARNTEAFF
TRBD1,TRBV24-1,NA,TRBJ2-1,TGTGCCACCGGACAGGGATCCTACAATGAGCAGTTCTTC,CATGQGSYNEQFF
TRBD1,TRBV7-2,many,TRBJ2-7,TGTGCCAGCAGCCGACGGACAGGCCAAGGCCTGTACTTC,CASSRRTGQGLYF
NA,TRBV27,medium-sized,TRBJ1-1,TGTGCCAGTAGACTCAAGATGGGGGGTCGGAGGACTGAAGCTTTCTTT,CASRLKMGGRRTEAFF
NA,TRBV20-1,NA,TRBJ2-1,TGCAGTGCCCCTCTAGGGGGTCCTAACTACAATGAGCAGTTCTTC,CSAPLGGPNYNEQFF
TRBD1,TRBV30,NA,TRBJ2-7,TGTGCCTGGAGCGGACAGGGAGGCGAGCAGTACTTC,CAWSGQGGEQYF
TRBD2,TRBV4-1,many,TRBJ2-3,TGCGCCAGCAGCCAAACGGGACTACGCACAGATACGCAGTATTTT,CASSQTGLRTDTQYF
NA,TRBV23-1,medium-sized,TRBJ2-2,TGCGCCAGCAGTCCTGACCAGCCAGGGGAAAAAGGGAACACCGGGGAGCTGTTTTTT,CASSPDQPGEKGNTGELFF
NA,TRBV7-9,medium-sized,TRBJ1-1,TGTGCCAGCAGCCCCAAGTCGGGCGGCCGTGAAGCTTTCTTT,CASSPKSGGREAFF
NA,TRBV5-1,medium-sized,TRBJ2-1,TGCGCCAGCAGCTTGGAAGGGGCTAGCTACAATGAGCAGTTCTTC,CASSLEGASYNEQFF
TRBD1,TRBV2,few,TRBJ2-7,TGTGCCAGCAGTCAATACAGGGGGTACGAGCAGTACTTC,CASSQYRGYEQYF
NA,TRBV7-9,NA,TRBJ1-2,TGTGCCAGCAGCTCGGGACGGAACTATGGCTACACCTTC,CASSSGRNYGYTF
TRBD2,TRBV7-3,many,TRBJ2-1,TGTGCCAGCAGCTTAATAGCGGGGAATTATAAAAATGAGCAGTTCTTC,CASSLIAGNYKNEQFF
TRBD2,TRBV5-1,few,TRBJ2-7,TGCGCCAGCACCCCCCTACGGGGGGGTTCTAACTCCTACGAGCAGTACTTC,CASTPLRGGSNSYEQYF
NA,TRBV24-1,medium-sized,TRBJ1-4,TGTGCCACCAGTGACCGACGGGGAAATAATGAAAAACTGTTTTTT,CATSDRRGNNEKLFF
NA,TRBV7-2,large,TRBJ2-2,TGTGCCAGCAGCCTTACCAACACCGGGGAGCTGTTTTTT,CASSLTNTGELFF
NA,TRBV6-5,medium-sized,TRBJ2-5,TGTGCCAGCAGTTACGGTGCGCGGTGGGAGACCCAGTACTTC,CASSYGARWETQYF
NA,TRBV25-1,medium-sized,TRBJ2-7,TGTGCCACCACAGAAAGCTCCTACGAGCAGTACTTC,CATTESSYEQYF
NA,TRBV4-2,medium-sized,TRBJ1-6,TGTGCCAGCAGCCAAGATCAGACCTCACCCCTCCACTTT,CASSQDQTSPLHF
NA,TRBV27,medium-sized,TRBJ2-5,TGTGCCAGCAGGGGTTGGGCAGCAGAGACCCAGTACTTC,CASRGWAAETQYF
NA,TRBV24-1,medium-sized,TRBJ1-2,TGTGCCACCGCGGACGGGCGAGACTACACCTTC,CATADGRDYTF
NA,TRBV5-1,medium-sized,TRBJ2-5,TGCGCCAGCAGCTTGGACGGGGGCCAAGAGACCCAGTACTTC,CASSLDGGQETQYF
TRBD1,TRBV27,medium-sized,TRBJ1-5,TGTGCCAGCAGTTTGGGACAGGGTGATCAGCCCCAGCATTTT,CASSLGQGDQPQHF
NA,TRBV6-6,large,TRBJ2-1,TGTGCCAGCAAGCAAGCGGCGTCCTACAATGAGCAGTTCTTC,CASKQAASYNEQFF
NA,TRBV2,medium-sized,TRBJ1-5,TGTGCCAGCAGGCTGCCAGCTAGCAATCAGCCCCAGCATTTT,CASRLPASNQPQHF
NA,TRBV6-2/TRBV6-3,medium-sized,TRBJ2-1,TGTGCCAGCAGTTTTTCCAGCGTGGGTACTAGCTCCTACAATGAGCAGTTCTTC,CASSFSSVGTSSYNEQFF
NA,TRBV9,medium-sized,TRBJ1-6,TGTGCCAGCAGCACGCAACAGGGTTCTCCCCTCCACTTT,CASSTQQGSPLHF
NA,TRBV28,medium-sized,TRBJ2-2,TGTGCCAGCAGTTCACCGGGCCTAAACACCGGGGAGCTGTTTTTT,CASSSPGLNTGELFF
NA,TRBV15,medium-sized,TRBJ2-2,TGTGCCACCAGCCCTCAAACCGGGGAGCTGTTTTTT,CATSPQTGELFF
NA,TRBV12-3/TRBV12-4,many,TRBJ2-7,TGTGCCAGCAGCCCTGGGGGGGCTTACACCTACGAGCAGTACTTC,CASSPGGAYTYEQYF
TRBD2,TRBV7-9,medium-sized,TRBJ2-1,TGTGCCAGCAGCTTATGGACTAGCGGGGACTACAATGAGCAGTTCTTC,CASSLWTSGDYNEQFF
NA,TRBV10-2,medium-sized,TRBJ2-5,TGCGCCAGCTCGCTTACAGGGAAAGAGACCCAGTACTTC,CASSLTGKETQYF
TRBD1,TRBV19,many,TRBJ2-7,TGTGCCAGTAGTAGGGGCAGGGGGTTCTACGAGCAGTACTTC,CASSRGRGFYEQYF
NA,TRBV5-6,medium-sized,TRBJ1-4,TGTGCCAGCAGTTCAGGACAGACAGATGAAAAACTGTTTTTT,CASSSGQTDEKLFF
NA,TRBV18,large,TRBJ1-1,TGTGCCAGCTCACCCGAGACAGGTGAAGGGGAAGCTTTCTTT,CASSPETGEGEAFF
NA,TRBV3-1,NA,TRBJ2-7,TGTGCCAGCAGCCAAGTCCGTCGCGAGCAGTACTTC,CASSQVRREQYF
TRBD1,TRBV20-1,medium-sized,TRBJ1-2,TGCAGTGCGCCCGCCGGGACAGGGAGTTATGGCTACACCTTC,CSAPAGTGSYGYTF
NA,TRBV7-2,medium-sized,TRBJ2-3,TGTGCCAGCAGCGGGGTAGCGGGCACAGATACGCAGTATTTT,CASSGVAGTDTQYF
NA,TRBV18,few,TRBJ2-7,TGTGCCAGCTCATTCCGACAGGAGAGCTCCTACGAGCAGTACTTC,CASSFRQESSYEQYF
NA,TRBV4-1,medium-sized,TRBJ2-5,TGCGCCAGCAGCCAAATGGGGCAGGGACAAGAGACCCAGTACTTC,CASSQMGQGQETQYF
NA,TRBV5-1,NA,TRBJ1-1,TGCGCCAGCAGCTTGACCCCCGGGAACACTGAAGCTTTCTTT,CASSLTPGNTEAFF
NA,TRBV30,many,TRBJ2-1,TGTGCCTGGAATCCAGGGTTCGCCTACAATGAGCAGTTCTTC,CAWNPGFAYNEQFF
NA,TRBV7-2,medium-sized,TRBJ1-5,TGTGCCAGCAGCGTGGGGCCCGGGAGCAATCAGCCCCAGCATTTT,CASSVGPGSNQPQHF
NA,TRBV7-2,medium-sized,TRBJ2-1,TGTGCCAGCAGCTTAAGACTAGGGGTCTACAATGAGCAGTTCTTC,CASSLRLGVYNEQFF
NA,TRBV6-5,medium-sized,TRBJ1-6,TGTGCCAGCAGTTTCGGACCCAATTCACCCCTCCACTTT,CASSFGPNSPLHF
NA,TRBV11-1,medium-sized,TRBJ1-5,TGTGCCAGCAGCTCCGGGGCCAATCAGCCCCAGCATTTT,CASSSGANQPQHF
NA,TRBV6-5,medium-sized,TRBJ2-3,TGTGCCAGCAGTTACTCGAGGACGCGGGCGAGCACAGATACGCAGTATTTT,CASSYSRTRASTDTQYF
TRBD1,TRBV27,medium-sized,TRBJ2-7,TGTGCCAGCAGTTTATTGGACAGGGCCCACGAGCAGTACTTC,CASSLLDRAHEQYF